A selection of T cell receptor beta chains follows, all from one sample in a study of T cells after yellow fever vaccination. TCRdb passed the 5' RACE reads through MiXCR, listing each CDR3 protein once. This sample has approximately 180,000 distinct CDR3 sequences, with 5.5% to 8% found just once. This material consisted of CD4+ T cells sorted from PBMCs, taken on the day of the first yellow fever vaccination. These receptors originate from a man aged 18 to 30 who received the YFV17D yellow fever vaccine. The CDR3 runs from the conserved cysteine through the conserved F or W. D genes are given only for firm matches. Clone sizes are given selectively: once, few, many, or a class where the clone is expanded.

TRBJ2-1 | TRBV5-1 | TRBD2 | many | TGCGCCAGCAGCTTGACAGGGACTAGCGGGGGGCACAATGAGCAGTTCTTC | CASSLTGTSGGHNEQFF
TRBJ1-5 | TRBV5-1 | - | many | TGCGCCAGCAGCTTGGACCCGACGGGCAATCAGCCCCAGCATTTT | CASSLDPTGNQPQHF
TRBJ1-4 | TRBV5-6 | TRBD1 | many | TGTGCCAGCAGCTCCCATCTGTCCCGGGACAGGGGGCGAAGGGAAAAACTGTTTTTT | CASSSHLSRDRGRREKLFF
TRBJ2-5 | TRBV7-2 | - | few | TGTGCCAGCAGCTTAGGATGGGGGCGGGGGCGTAGGGAGACCCAGTACTTC | CASSLGWGRGRRETQYF
TRBJ1-4 | TRBV20-1 | - | - | TGCAGTCTACGGGGGTCGTACGAAAAACTGTTTTTT | CSLRGSYEKLFF
TRBJ2-5 | TRBV6-5 | TRBD2 | many | TGTGCCAGCAGTTACCGGGACGGGGGGATGGAGACCCAGTACTTC | CASSYRDGGMETQYF
TRBJ1-3 | TRBV6-1 | - | - | TGTGCCAGCAGTGAAGCGGGGACTCCGGACACCATATATTTT | CASSEAGTPDTIYF
TRBJ2-5 | TRBV7-2 | TRBD2 | few | TGTGCCAGCAGCGCCAGACTAGCGGGGGGGGTCGAGACCCAGTACTTC | CASSARLAGGVETQYF
TRBJ1-2 | TRBV9 | - | many | TGTGCCAGCGCCCTTAGGGTCGACAACTATGGCTACACCTTC | CASALRVDNYGYTF
TRBJ2-3 | TRBV7-6 | TRBD2 | - | TGTGCCAGCAGCTTAGAGGCTAGCGGGGGGATTCAAGATACGCAGTATTTT | CASSLEASGGIQDTQYF
TRBJ1-2 | TRBV4-1 | - | - | TGCGCCAGCAGCCAACCGGGCCTGCAGGCCCCAATCTATGGCTACACCTTC | CASSQPGLQAPIYGYTF
TRBJ1-2 | TRBV7-8 | - | few | TGTGCCAGCAGCCTAAGGCAGGGGTATGGCTACACCTTC | CASSLRQGYGYTF
TRBJ2-1 | TRBV9 | - | - | TGTGCCAGCAGCGCCCCCGGGACCTCGTACAATGAGCAGTTCTTC | CASSAPGTSYNEQFF
TRBJ2-1 | TRBV20-1 | TRBD2 | few | TGCAGTGCTAGAGTCGCGGGGGGGCTAGGAAATGAGCAGTTCTTC | CSARVAGGLGNEQFF
TRBJ1-2 | TRBV5-1 | - | many | TGCGCCAGCAGCCTCGGGGGAGAAGGCTACACCTTC | CASSLGGEGYTF
TRBJ2-2 | TRBV5-1 | TRBD1 | few | TGCGCCAGCAGCCCCGACAGGGCCGGGGAGCTGTTTTTT | CASSPDRAGELFF
TRBJ2-2 | TRBV5-1 | - | many | TGCGCCAGCAGCACTGTCGAAGGTTACGGGGAGCTGTTTTTT | CASSTVEGYGELFF
TRBJ2-5 | TRBV20-1 | TRBD2 | many | TGCAGTGCTAGAGGAGCGGGACTCTCTCAAGAGACCCAGTACTTC | CSARGAGLSQETQYF
TRBJ2-1 | TRBV2 | - | many | TGTGCCAGCAGTGAACTTTTAAGCTCCTACAATGAGCAGTTCTTC | CASSELLSSYNEQFF
TRBJ2-1 | TRBV7-9 | - | many | TGTGCCAGCAACCACCTAAGGGGCCAGGGAAATAATGAGCAGTTCTTC | CASNHLRGQGNNEQFF
TRBJ2-3 | TRBV9 | TRBD2 | many | TGTGCCAGCGGACTAGCGGGGGGATACACAGATACGCAGTATTTT | CASGLAGGYTDTQYF
TRBJ2-2 | TRBV4-2 | - | - | TGTGCCAGGAGCCGCCGGGGCCCCGGGGAGCTGTTTTTT | CARSRRGPGELFF
TRBJ2-3 | TRBV13 | TRBD2 | many | TGTGCCAGCAGCCGTCGGAGTCCGGTTTCGGCCCTTTTCCTAGCGGGGGGGACAGATACGCAGTATTTT | CASSRRSPVSALFLAGGTDTQYF
TRBJ2-7 | TRBV7-2 | - | - | TGTGCCAGCAGCTTAGCAGACACCGGGACGGGAGACTACGAGCAGTACTTC | CASSLADTGTGDYEQYF
TRBJ1-1 | TRBV20-1 | - | - | TGCAGTGCTAGGCCCCCAGGGTACACTGAAGCTTTCTTT | CSARPPGYTEAFF
TRBJ1-2 | TRBV30 | - | - | TGTGCCTGGAGGGACGACAGAGCTAACTATGGCTACTCCTTC | CAWRDDRANYGYSF
TRBJ2-3 | TRBV12-3/TRBV12-4 | - | many | TGTGCCAGCAGTCTCACAGATACGCAGTATTTT | CASSLTDTQYF
TRBJ2-3 | TRBV5-4 | TRBD2 | many | TGTGCCAGCAGCGCCGGGACTAGCGGGGTGAGGACAGATACGCAGTATTTT | CASSAGTSGVRTDTQYF
TRBJ2-6 | TRBV20-1 | TRBD1 | many | TGCATTCCCCAACTAGGGACAGGGGAGGGGGGGGCCAACGTCCTGACTTTC | CIPQLGTGEGGANVLTF